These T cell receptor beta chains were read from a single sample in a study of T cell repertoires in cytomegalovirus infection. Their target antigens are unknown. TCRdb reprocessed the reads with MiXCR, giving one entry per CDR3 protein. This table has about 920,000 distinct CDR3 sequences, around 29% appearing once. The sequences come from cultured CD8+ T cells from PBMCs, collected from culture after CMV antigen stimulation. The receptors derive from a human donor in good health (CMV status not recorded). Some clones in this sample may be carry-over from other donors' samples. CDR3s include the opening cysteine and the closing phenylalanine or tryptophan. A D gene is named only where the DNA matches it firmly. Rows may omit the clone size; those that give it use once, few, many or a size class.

CASSQDIRSGNQPQHF TGCGCCAGCAGCCAAGATATCCGCTCCGGCAATCAGCCCCAGCATTTT - TRBV4-3 16 TRBJ1-5 few
CASSYRLRGRWADQPQHF TGTGCCAGCAGTTACCGCCTCAGGGGGCGCTGGGCGGATCAGCCCCAGCATTTT TRBD1 TRBV6-6 18 TRBJ1-5 -
CASSTHGTAEAFF TGTGCCAGTAGTACTCATGGGACAGCTGAAGCTTTCTTT TRBD1 TRBV19 13 TRBJ1-1 few
CARGAGYPYNSPLHF TGTGCCAGAGGAGCGGGTTACCCCTATAATTCACCCCTCCACTTT - TRBV14 15 TRBJ1-6 few
CASSWDRFGANEKLFF TGTGCCAGCAGTTGGGACAGGTTCGGGGCGAATGAAAAACTGTTTTTT TRBD1 TRBV27 16 TRBJ1-4 few
CATSGSPGRSEAFF TGTGCCACCTCCGGCAGTCCTGGGAGGAGTGAAGCTTTCTTT - TRBV6-5 14 TRBJ1-1 few
CASSLAQSGRNEQFF TGCGCCAGCAGCTTAGCACAATCTGGTCGGAATGAGCAGTTCTTC - TRBV5-1 15 TRBJ2-1 -
CASRSTGTYSNQPQHF TGTGCCAGCAGGAGCACAGGAACCTATAGCAATCAGCCCCAGCATTTT - TRBV12-3/TRBV12-4 16 TRBJ1-5 -
CASSLLLAGYLGTDTQYF TGTGCCAGCAGCTTGTTGCTAGCGGGGTACCTTGGCACAGATACGCAGTATTTT TRBD2 TRBV5-8 18 TRBJ2-3 -
CAITRTSGDHNEQFF TGTGCCATCACCCGGACTAGCGGGGACCACAATGAGCAGTTCTTC TRBD2 TRBV10-3 15 TRBJ2-1 -
CAISDNWGRSTNEKLFF TGTGCCATCAGTGACAATTGGGGGCGATCAACTAATGAAAAACTGTTTTTT - TRBV10-3 17 TRBJ1-4 few
CASRGGGADYGYTF TGTGCCAGCAGGGGGGGAGGGGCGGACTATGGCTACACCTTC - TRBV6-5 14 TRBJ1-2 -
CASSLRGQVPQPQHF TGTGCCAGCAGTTTAAGAGGACAGGTCCCTCAGCCCCAGCATTTT TRBD1 TRBV27 15 TRBJ1-5 -
CASSLWRGTYEQYF TGTGCCAGTAGTCTCTGGAGGGGCACCTACGAGCAGTACTTC - TRBV19 14 TRBJ2-7 -
CASSRDYSGGIEQFF TGTGCCAGCAGCCGTGATTATAGCGGGGGGATTGAGCAGTTCTTC TRBD2 TRBV6-8 15 TRBJ2-1 -
CATSRDWTNYGYTF TGTGCCACCAGCAGAGATTGGACCAACTATGGCTACACCTTC - TRBV15 14 TRBJ1-2 -
CASSLDQGSSYNEQFF TGTGCCAGCAGCTTAGACCAGGGCAGTTCCTACAATGAGCAGTTCTTC - TRBV7-8 16 TRBJ2-1 many
CASSRGLAGGQETQYF TGTGCCAGCAGCCGGGGCTTAGCGGGGGGCCAAGAGACCCAGTACTTC TRBD2 TRBV7-9 16 TRBJ2-5 many
CASSSPWTGGETQYF TGTGCCAGCAGCTCTCCCTGGACAGGGGGAGAGACCCAGTACTTC TRBD1 TRBV7-9 15 TRBJ2-5 -
CSPPQETQYF TGCAGCCCGCCCCAAGAGACCCAGTACTTC - TRBV20-1 10 TRBJ2-5 -
CASSQQHRQGSGNTIYF TGCGCCAGCAGCCAACAACACAGACAGGGATCTGGAAACACCATATATTTT TRBD1 TRBV4-1 17 TRBJ1-3 few
CASSLSWAGSYNSPLHF TGTGCCAGCAGTTTATCGTGGGCAGGGTCCTATAATTCACCCCTCCACTTT - TRBV27 17 TRBJ1-6 few
CASSRQSSYNEQFF TGTGCCAGTAGTCGTCAGAGCTCCTACAATGAGCAGTTCTTC - TRBV19 14 TRBJ2-1 many
CASSLSGTLYEQYF TGTGCCAGCAGTTTATCTGGGACGCTCTACGAGCAGTACTTC - TRBV27 14 TRBJ2-7 -
CASSLAGGVRNEQFF TGTGCCAGCAGTCTAGCGGGGGGCGTTCGAAATGAGCAGTTCTTC TRBD2 TRBV3-1 15 TRBJ2-1 -
CASSQTPQGGTEAFF TGCGCCAGCAGCCAAACACCACAGGGTGGGACTGAAGCTTTCTTT - TRBV4-1 15 TRBJ1-1 -
CSGARVGTEAFF TGCAGCGGCGCGCGGGTCGGCACTGAAGCTTTCTTT - TRBV29-1 12 TRBJ1-1 few
CASSPGERDRTGELFF TGTGCCAGCAGCCCTGGAGAGCGGGACCGTACCGGGGAGCTGTTTTTT TRBD2 TRBV5-4 16 TRBJ2-2 -
CASRYTVNTEAFF TGTGCCAGCAGGTACACAGTGAACACTGAAGCTTTCTTT - TRBV6-2/TRBV6-3 13 TRBJ1-1 -
CASSFEAGTSPYNEQFF TGTGCCAGCAGCTTCGAGGCCGGGACTAGCCCCTACAATGAGCAGTTCTTC TRBD2 TRBV7-6 17 TRBJ2-1 -
CASSLGDEAFF TGTGCCAGCAGCTTAGGGGATGAAGCTTTCTTT - TRBV7-9 11 TRBJ1-1 many
CASRYSGQMNTEAFF TGTGCCAGCCGTTACTCGGGACAGATGAACACTGAAGCTTTCTTT TRBD1 TRBV27 15 TRBJ1-1 -
CASSLTGTSGVTGELFF TGTGCCAGCAGCCTAACTGGGACTAGCGGGGTCACCGGGGAGCTGTTTTTT TRBD2 TRBV7-3 17 TRBJ2-2 few
CASSLGQVNDEQFF TGTGCCAGCAGCTTGGGACAGGTTAATGATGAGCAGTTCTTC - TRBV5-8 14 TRBJ2-1 -
CASSWVSRGPVTQYF TGTGCCAGCAGTTGGGTGAGCAGGGGGCCGGTGACCCAGTACTTC TRBD1 TRBV28 15 TRBJ2-5 once
CASSYDRGGQPQHF TGTGCCAGCAGCTACGACAGGGGTGGTCAGCCCCAGCATTTT TRBD1 TRBV12-3/TRBV12-4 14 TRBJ1-5 few
CASSTSRDSYNEQFF TGTGCCAGCAGTACGTCCCGGGACAGCTACAATGAGCAGTTCTTC TRBD1 TRBV6-5 15 TRBJ2-1 -
CASSLVLGQPQHF TGTGCCAGCAGTTTAGTCCTTGGGCAGCCCCAGCATTTT - TRBV28 13 TRBJ1-5 once
CASSPTQNNEQFF TGTGCCAGCAGCCCGACTCAAAACAATGAGCAGTTCTTC - TRBV7-9 13 TRBJ2-1 many
CASRFRIYNEQFF TGTGCCAGCAGGTTCAGGATTTACAATGAGCAGTTCTTC - TRBV12-3/TRBV12-4 13 TRBJ2-1 -
CASSGDTPKGNTIYF TGTGCCAGCAGCGGGGACACCCCCAAAGGAAACACCATATATTTT - TRBV7-6 15 TRBJ1-3 -
CSARSTVGSSYNSPLHF TGCAGTGCTAGAAGTACGGTCGGGAGCTCCTATAATTCACCCCTCCACTTT - TRBV20-1 17 TRBJ1-6 -
CASSSRPARSGNTIYF TGTGCCAGTAGTAGCCGCCCCGCAAGGTCTGGAAACACCATATATTTT - TRBV19 16 TRBJ1-3 -
CASSHTGDGYTF TGTGCCAGCAGTCATACTGGAGATGGCTACACCTTC - TRBV6-2/TRBV6-3 12 TRBJ1-2 few
CASSYGGANYGYTF TGTGCCAGCAGTTACGGGGGTGCTAACTATGGCTACACCTTC - TRBV6-5 14 TRBJ1-2 -
CASSPRTSGGDQETQYF TGTGCCAGCAGCCCCCGAACTAGCGGGGGGGACCAAGAGACCCAGTACTTC TRBD2 TRBV7-6 17 TRBJ2-5 few
CASSSNRDSFSSNQPQHF TGTGCCAGCAGTTCCAACAGGGACTCCTTCTCTAGCAATCAGCCCCAGCATTTT - TRBV28 18 TRBJ1-5 few
CASSLSGGGQETQYF TGTGCCAGCAGCCTTAGCGGGGGGGGTCAAGAGACCCAGTACTTC TRBD2 TRBV7-3 15 TRBJ2-5 -